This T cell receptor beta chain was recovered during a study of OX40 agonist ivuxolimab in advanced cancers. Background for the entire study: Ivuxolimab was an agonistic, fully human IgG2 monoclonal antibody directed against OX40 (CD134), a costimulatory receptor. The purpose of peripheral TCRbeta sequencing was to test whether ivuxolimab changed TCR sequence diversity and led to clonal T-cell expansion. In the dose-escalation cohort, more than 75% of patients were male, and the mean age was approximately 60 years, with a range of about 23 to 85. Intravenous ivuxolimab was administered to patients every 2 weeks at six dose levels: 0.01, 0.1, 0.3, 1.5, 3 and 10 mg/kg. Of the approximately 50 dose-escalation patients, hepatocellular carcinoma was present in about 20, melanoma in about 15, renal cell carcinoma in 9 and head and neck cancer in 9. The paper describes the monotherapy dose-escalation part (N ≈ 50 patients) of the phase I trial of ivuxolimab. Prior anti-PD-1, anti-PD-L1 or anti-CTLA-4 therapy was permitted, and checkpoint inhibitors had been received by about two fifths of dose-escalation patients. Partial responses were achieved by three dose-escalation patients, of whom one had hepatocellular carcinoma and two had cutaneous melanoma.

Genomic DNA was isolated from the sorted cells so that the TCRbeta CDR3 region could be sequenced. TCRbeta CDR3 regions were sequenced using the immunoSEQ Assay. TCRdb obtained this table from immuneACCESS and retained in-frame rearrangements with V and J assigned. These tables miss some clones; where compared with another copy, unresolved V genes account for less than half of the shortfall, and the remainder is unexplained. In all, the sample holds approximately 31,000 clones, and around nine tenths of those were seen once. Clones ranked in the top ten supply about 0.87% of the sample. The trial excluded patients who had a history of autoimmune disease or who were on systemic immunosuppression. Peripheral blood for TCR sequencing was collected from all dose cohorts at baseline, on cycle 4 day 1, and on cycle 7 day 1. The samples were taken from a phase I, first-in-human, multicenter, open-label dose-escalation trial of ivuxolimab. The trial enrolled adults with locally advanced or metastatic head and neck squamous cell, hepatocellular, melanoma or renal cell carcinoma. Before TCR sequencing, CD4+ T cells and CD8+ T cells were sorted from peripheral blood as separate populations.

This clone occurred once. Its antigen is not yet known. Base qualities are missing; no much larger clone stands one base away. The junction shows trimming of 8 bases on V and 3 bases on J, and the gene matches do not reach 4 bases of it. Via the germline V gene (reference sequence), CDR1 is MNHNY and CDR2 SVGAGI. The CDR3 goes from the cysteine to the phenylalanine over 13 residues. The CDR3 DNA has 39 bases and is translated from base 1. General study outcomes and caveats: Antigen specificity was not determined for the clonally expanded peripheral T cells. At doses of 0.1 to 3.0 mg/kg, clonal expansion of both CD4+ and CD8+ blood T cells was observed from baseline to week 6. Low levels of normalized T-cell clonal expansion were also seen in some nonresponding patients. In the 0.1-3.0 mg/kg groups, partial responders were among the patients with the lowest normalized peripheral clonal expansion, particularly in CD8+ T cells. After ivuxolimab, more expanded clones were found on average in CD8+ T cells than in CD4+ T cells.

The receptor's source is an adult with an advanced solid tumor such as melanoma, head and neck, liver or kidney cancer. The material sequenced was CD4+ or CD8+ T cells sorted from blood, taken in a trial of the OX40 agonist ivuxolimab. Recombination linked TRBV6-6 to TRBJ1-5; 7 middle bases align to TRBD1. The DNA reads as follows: TGTGCCAGCTTGGACAGGCCCAATCAGCCCCAGCATTTT. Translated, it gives CASLDRPNQPQHF.